Listed below are T cell receptor beta chains from one sample, sequenced in a study of cytomegalovirus exposure and HLA in healthy donors. Generated by immunoSEQ multiplex PCR, the TCRdb table keeps only in-frame clones and is missing some. The table has fewer than 150,000 clones, 60% to 80% seen once; the top ten hold approximately 1.2%. Material: PBMCs. These receptors came from a man aged 50 to 60 in good health and CMV-seronegative. CDR3s include the opening cysteine and the closing phenylalanine or tryptophan. The order of the fields is D gene, V gene, J gene, CDR3 protein, CDR3 DNA. The D gene is left open where the match is weak.

>TRBD2|TRBV30|TRBJ2-5
CAWKLAATQYF
TGTGCCTGGAAACTAGCGGCGACCCAGTACTTC
>-|TRBV5-1|TRBJ2-1
CASSPRRRNEQFF
TGCGCCAGCAGTCCGAGACGGAGGAATGAGCAGTTCTTC
>TRBD2|TRBV29-1|TRBJ2-1
CSVEGSSGRENEQLF
TGCAGCGTTGAAGGTTCAAGCGGGAGAGAAAATGAGCAGCTCTTC
>TRBD2|TRBV29-1|TRBJ2-3
CSVSPGGPSTDTQYF
TGCAGCGTGTCCCCGGGGGGGCCTAGCACAGATACGCAGTATTTT
>-|TRBV27|TRBJ2-7
CASSLFSGDRVGEQYF
TGTGCCAGCAGTTTATTTAGCGGGGACAGGGTTGGGGAGCAGTACTTC
>-|TRBV5-5|TRBJ2-1
CASSLLVSSYNEQFF
TGTGCCAGCAGCTTGCTGGTGAGCTCCTACAATGAGCAGTTCTTC
>-|TRBV7-2|TRBJ2-3
CASSSGLLDTQYF
TGTGCCAGCAGCTCGGGACTTCTAGATACGCAGTATTTT
>-|TRBV28|TRBJ2-7
CASSLNPEAWSDSYEQYF
TGTGCCAGCAGTTTAAACCCCGAAGCTTGGAGCGACTCCTACGAGCAGTACTTC
>TRBD1|TRBV29-1|TRBJ1-4
CSAMTGANEKLFF
TGCAGCGCAATGACAGGGGCTAATGAAAAACTGTTTTTT
>-|TRBV27|TRBJ1-1
CASSSGGVDTEAFF
TGTGCCAGCAGTTCAGGAGGGGTGGACACTGAAGCTTTCTTT